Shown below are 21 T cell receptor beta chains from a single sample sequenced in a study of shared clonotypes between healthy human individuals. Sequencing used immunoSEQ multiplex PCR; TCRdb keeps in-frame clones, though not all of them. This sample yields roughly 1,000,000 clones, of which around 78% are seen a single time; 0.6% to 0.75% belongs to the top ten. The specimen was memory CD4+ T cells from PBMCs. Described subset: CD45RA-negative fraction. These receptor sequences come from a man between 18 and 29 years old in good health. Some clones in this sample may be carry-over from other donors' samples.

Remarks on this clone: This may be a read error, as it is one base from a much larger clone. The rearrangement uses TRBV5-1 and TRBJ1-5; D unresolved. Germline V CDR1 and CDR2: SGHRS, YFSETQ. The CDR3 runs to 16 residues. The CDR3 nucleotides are TGCGCCAGCAGCTTAGGGATGGATAATAGCGATCAGCCCCAGCATTTT. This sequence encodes CASSLGMDNSDQPQHF.

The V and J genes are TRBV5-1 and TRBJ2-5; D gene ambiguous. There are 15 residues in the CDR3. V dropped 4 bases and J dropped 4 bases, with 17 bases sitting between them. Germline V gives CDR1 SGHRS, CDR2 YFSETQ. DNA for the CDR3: TGCGCCAGCAGCCCCGCCGCAGTTACTCGAGAGACCCAGTACTTC. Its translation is CASSPAAVTRETQYF.

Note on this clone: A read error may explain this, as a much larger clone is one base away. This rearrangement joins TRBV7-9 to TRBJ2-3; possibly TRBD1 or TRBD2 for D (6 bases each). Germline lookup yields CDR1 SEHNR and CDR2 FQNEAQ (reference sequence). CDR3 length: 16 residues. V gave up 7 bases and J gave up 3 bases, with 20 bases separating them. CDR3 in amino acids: CASNQGIGLATDTQYF. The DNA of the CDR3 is TGTGCCAGCAACCAGGGGATTGGCCTAGCGACAGATACGCAGTATTTT.

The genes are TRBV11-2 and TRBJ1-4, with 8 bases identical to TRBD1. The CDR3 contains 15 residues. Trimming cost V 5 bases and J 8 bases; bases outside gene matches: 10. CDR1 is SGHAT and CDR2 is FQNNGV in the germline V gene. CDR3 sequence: CASSTWTGTQEKLFF. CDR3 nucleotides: TGTGCCAGCAGCACGTGGACAGGGACTCAGGAAAAACTGTTTTTT.

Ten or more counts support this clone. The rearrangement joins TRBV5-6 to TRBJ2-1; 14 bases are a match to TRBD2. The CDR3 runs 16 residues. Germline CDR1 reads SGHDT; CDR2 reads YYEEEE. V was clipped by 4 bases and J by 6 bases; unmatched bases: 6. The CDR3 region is CASSMGLAGVFNEQFF. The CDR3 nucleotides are TGTGCCAGCAGCATGGGACTAGCGGGAGTGTTCAATGAGCAGTTCTTC.

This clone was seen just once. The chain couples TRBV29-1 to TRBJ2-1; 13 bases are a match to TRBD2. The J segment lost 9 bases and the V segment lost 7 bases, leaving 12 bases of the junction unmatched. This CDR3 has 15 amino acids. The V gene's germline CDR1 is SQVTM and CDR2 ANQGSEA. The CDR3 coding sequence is TGCAGCGCAGAGACCAGGAGGACTAGCGGGGGTGAGCAGTTCTTC. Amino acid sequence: CSAETRRTSGGEQFF.

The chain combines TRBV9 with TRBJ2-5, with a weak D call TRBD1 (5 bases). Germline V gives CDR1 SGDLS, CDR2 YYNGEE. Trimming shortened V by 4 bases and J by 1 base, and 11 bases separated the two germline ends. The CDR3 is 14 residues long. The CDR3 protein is CASSLQQGQETQYF. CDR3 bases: TGTGCCAGCAGCCTCCAGCAGGGCCAAGAGACCCAGTACTTC.

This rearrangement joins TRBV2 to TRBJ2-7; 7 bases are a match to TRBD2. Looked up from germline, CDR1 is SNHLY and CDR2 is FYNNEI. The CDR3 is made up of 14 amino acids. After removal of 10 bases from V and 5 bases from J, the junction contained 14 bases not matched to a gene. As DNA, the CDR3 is TGTGCCACCACGGGAGGTAGCCCCAGGCACGAGCAGTACTTC. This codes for CATTGGSPRHEQYF.

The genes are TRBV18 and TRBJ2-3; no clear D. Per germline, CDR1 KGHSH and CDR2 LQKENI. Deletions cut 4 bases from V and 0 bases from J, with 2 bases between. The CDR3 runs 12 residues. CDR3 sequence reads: CASSQSTDTQYF. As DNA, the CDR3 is TGTGCCAGCTCACAGAGCACAGATACGCAGTATTTT.

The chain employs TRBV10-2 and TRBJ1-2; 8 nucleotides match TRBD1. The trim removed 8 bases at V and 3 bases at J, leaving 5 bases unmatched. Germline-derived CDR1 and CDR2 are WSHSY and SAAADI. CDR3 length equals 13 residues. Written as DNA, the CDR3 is TGCGCCAGCTCGACAGGGGTCGACTATGGCTACACCTTC. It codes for CASSTGVDYGYTF.

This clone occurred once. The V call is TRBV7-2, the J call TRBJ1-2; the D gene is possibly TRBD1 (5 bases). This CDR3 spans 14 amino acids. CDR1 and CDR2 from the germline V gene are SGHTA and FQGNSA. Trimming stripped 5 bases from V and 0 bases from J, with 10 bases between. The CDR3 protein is CASSPMTANYGYTF. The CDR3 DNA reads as TGTGCCAGCAGCCCAATGACAGCTAACTATGGCTACACCTTC.

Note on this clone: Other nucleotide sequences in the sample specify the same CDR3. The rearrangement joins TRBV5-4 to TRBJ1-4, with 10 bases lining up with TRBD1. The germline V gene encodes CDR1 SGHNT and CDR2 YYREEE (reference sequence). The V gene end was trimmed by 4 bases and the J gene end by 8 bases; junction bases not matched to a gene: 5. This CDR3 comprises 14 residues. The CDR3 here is CASSLGQGGEKLFF. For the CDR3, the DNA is TGTGCCAGCAGCCTAGGACAGGGGGGCGAAAAACTGTTTTTT. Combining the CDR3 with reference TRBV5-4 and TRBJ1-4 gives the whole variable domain ETGVTQSPTHLIKTRGQQVTLRCSSQSGHNTVSWYQQALGQGPQFIFQYYREEENGRGNFPPRFSGLQFPNYSSELNVNALELDDSALYLCASSLGQGGEKLFFGSGTQLSVL.

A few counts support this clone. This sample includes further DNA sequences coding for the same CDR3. The CDR3 bases are TGTGCCAGCAGTTCACTAGCGGGGGGACAAGAGACCCAGTACTTC. It translates to CASSSLAGGQETQYF. The chain uses TRBV28 and TRBJ2-5, with 12 nucleotides matching TRBD2. Germline trimming cut 4 bases from V and 2 bases from J; bases unmatched to any gene: 2. The CDR3 contains 15 residues. CDR1 and CDR2 from the germline V gene are MDHEN and SYDVKM.

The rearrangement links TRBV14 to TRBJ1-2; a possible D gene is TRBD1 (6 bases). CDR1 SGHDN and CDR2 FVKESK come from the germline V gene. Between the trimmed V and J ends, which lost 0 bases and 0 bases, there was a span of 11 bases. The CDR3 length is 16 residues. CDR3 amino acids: CASSQDRGPANYGYTF. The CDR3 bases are TGTGCCAGCAGCCAAGACAGGGGCCCAGCTAACTATGGCTACACCTTC.

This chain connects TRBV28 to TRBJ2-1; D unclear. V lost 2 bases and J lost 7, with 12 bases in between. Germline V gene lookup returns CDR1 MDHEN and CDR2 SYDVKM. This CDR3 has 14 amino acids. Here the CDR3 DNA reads TGTGCCAGCAGTTTAGACCCTATCGCGAATGAGCAGTTCTTC. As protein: CASSLDPIANEQFF.

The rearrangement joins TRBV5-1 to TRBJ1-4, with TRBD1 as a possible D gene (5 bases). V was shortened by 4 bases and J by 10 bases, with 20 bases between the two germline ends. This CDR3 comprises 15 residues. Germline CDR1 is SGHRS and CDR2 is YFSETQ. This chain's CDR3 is CASSQRDRGGGKLFF. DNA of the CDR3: TGCGCCAGCAGCCAGAGGGACCGGGGCGGGGGAAAACTGTTTTTT.

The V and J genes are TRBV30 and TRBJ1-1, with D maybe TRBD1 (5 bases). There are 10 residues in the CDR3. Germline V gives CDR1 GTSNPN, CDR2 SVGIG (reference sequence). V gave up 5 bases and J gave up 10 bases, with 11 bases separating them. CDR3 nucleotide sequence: TGTGCCTGGGGGGACGAGGGAGCTTTCTTT. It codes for CAWGDEGAFF.

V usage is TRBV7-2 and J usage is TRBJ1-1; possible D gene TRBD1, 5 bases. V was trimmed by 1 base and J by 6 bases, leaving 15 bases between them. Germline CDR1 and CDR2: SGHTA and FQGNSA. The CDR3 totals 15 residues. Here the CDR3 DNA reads TGTGCCAGCAGCTTAGTAGTCGGGGGTGGAGCTGAAGCTTTCTTT. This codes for CASSLVVGGGAEAFF.

The CDR3 loop reads CASSVGGGDYEQYF. The CDR3 bases are TGTGCCAGCAGTGTGGGGGGAGGGGACTACGAGCAGTACTTC. The chain combines TRBV27 with TRBJ2-7, with 7 bases identical to TRBD2. In germline, CDR1 is MNHEY, CDR2 SMNVEV (reference sequence). This CDR3 is 14 amino acids long. V lost 5 bases, J lost 3 bases, and 7 bases stayed unmatched.

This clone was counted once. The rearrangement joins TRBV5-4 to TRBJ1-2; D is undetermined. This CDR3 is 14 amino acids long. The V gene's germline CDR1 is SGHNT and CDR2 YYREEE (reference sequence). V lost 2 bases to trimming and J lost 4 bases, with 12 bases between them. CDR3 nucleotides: TGTGCCAGCAGCTTTTGGGGATTTGGCTATGGCTACACCTTC. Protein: CASSFWGFGYGYTF.

Here the CDR3 reads CASSLITSGKEETQYF. The CDR3 DNA sequence: TGTGCCAGCAGTTTAATCACTAGCGGGAAGGAGGAGACCCAGTACTTC. The chain combines TRBV27 with TRBJ2-5, with TRBD2 matching 10 bases. The germline gives CDR1 MNHEY, CDR2 SMNVEV (reference sequence). V lost 2 bases, J lost 5 bases, and 8 bases stayed unmatched. The CDR3 has 16 residues.